What follows describes a single TCR beta chain. Its antigen is as yet unknown. The sample originates from a study of shared clonotypes between healthy human individuals. Assay used: immunoSEQ multiplex PCR; TCRdb lists only in-frame clones, some missing. Of millions of clones listed, about 95% are singletons. General study points: Naive CD4 clonotypes overlapped across a handful of donors at about 5.3%. Sequencing depth was predicted to influence how clonotypes are shared among donors. The study's rarefaction showed incomplete sorted-subset sequencing despite large depth.

As defined, naive CD8 cells were CD45RO-negative and positively selected for CCR7, with terminally differentiated effector memory CD45RA+ cells excluded. The sample taken for sequencing was naive CD8+ T cells sorted from blood. The sequence derives from a young man in good health.

The CDR3 is CSVVGPLLYYGYTF. CDR3 nucleotides: TGCAGCGTTGTGGGTCCCCTGCTGTACTATGGCTACACCTTC. The chain uses TRBV29-1 and TRBJ1-2; D gene uncertain. This CDR3 has 14 residues. CDR1 SQVTM and CDR2 ANQGSEA come from the germline V gene. Trimming stripped 4 bases from V and 3 bases from J, with 15 bases between.